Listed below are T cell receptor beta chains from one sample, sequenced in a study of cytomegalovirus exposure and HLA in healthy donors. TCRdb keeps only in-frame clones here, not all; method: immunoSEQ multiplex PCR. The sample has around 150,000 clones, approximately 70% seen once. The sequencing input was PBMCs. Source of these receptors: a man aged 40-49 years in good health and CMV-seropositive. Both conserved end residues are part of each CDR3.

CDR3: CAGRSGGRLEAFF; length: 13; J: TRBJ1-1; V: TRBV7-9
CDR3: CASTHTGLEKLFF; length: 13; J: TRBJ1-4; V: TRBV7-9
CDR3: CATRDIEKLFF; length: 11; J: TRBJ1-4; V: TRBV6-1
CDR3: CASSLSNRPETQYF; length: 14; J: TRBJ2-5; V: TRBV5-5
CDR3: CASTLWVGRNTGELFF; length: 16; J: TRBJ2-2; V: TRBV7-9
CDR3: CASSLGGGTSTDTQYF; length: 16; J: TRBJ2-3; V: TRBV5-6
CDR3: CASSLGRDRGQPQHF; length: 15; J: TRBJ1-5; V: TRBV7-9
CDR3: CASREGTTNYGYTF; length: 14; J: TRBJ1-2; V: TRBV5-1
CDR3: CASSQYGTTDTQYF; length: 14; J: TRBJ2-3; V: TRBV7-2
CDR3: CASSSLTEAFF; length: 11; J: TRBJ1-1; V: TRBV7-9
CDR3: CASSLASGGTGELFF; length: 15; J: TRBJ2-2; V: TRBV5-4
CDR3: CASSAVAGGLEQFF; length: 14; J: TRBJ2-1; V: TRBV5-5
CDR3: CASWPGTAQETQYF; length: 14; J: TRBJ2-5; V: TRBV27
CDR3: CASSEFRDRGSNTQYF; length: 16; J: TRBJ2-3; V: TRBV6-1
CDR3: CASSLGQGYEQFF; length: 13; J: TRBJ2-1; V: TRBV27
CDR3: CASSERTGGETQYF; length: 14; J: TRBJ2-5; V: TRBV6-1
CDR3: CSAHQTNYGYTF; length: 12; J: TRBJ1-2; V: TRBV29-1
CDR3: CAISESGAEQYF; length: 12; J: TRBJ2-7; V: TRBV10-3
CDR3: CASSQSGGYTF; length: 11; J: TRBJ1-2; V: TRBV18
CDR3: CASRPSAGGNSPLHF; length: 15; J: TRBJ1-6; V: TRBV2
CDR3: CASSEGGGPYEQYF; length: 14; J: TRBJ2-7; V: TRBV25-1
CDR3: CASSYSSGGEETQYF; length: 15; J: TRBJ2-5; V: TRBV6-6
CDR3: CASNTGNTIYF; length: 11; J: TRBJ1-3; V: TRBV7-9
CDR3: CAALAGRPQSGELFF; length: 15; J: TRBJ2-2; V: TRBV10-3
CDR3: CASSDRNHRLGTEAFF; length: 16; J: TRBJ1-1; V: TRBV25-1
CDR3: CASSLPPGTSENTGELFF; length: 18; J: TRBJ2-2; V: TRBV7-9
CDR3: CASRRARGQETQYF; length: 14; J: TRBJ2-5; V: TRBV6-5
CDR3: CASSDPMRPASNQPQHF; length: 17; J: TRBJ1-5; V: TRBV6-4
CDR3: CATSRPGQFYEQYF; length: 14; J: TRBJ2-7; V: TRBV15
CDR3: CASLGGATSAPTDTQYF; length: 17; J: TRBJ2-3; V: TRBV2
CDR3: CASSQVAGGEMREQYF; length: 16; J: TRBJ2-7; V: TRBV4-3
CDR3: CASSTGGTEAFF; length: 12; J: TRBJ1-1; V: TRBV7-9
CDR3: CASSLGRGGDTEAFF; length: 15; J: TRBJ1-1; V: TRBV27
CDR3: CASSPSGVTNEQFF; length: 14; J: TRBJ2-1; V: TRBV5-1
CDR3: CASSSTPGQGSYEQYF; length: 16; J: TRBJ2-7; V: TRBV6-6
CDR3: CASSSAGDRVPYEQYF; length: 16; J: TRBJ2-7; V: TRBV7-2
CDR3: CASSLGGTGDYGYTF; length: 15; J: TRBJ1-2; V: TRBV5-1